This T cell receptor (beta chain) was sequenced in a study of T cell repertoires in cytomegalovirus infection. Turning to the study itself: Recently identified HLA-C-restricted CMV epitopes were among the peptides used. Public TCR beta signatures provided an indication of both CMV infection and a matching HLA type.

The germline V gene has CDR1 SSHAT and CDR2 FNYEAQ (reference sequence). This CDR3 contains 15 residues. This clonotype was counted at least ten times. The target antigen is unknown. An end of the junction does not agree with germline; a read error may underlie this. TCRdb ran MiXCR on the reads and lists one entry per CDR3 protein. The table shows roughly 860,000 distinct CDR3 sequences, with about 33% occurring only once. The sequence derives from a human donor in good health (CMV status not recorded). Some clones in this sample may be carry-over from other donors' samples. The sequencing used cultured CD8+ T cells from PBMCs, collected from culture after CMV antigen stimulation. This sequence joins TRBV7-7 and TRBJ2-1; the match to TRBD2 covers 10 bases. The CDR3: CASSLGTSVTNEQFF. CDR3 DNA: TGTGCTAGCAGCTTAGGGACTAGCGTTACCAATGAGCAGTTCTTC.